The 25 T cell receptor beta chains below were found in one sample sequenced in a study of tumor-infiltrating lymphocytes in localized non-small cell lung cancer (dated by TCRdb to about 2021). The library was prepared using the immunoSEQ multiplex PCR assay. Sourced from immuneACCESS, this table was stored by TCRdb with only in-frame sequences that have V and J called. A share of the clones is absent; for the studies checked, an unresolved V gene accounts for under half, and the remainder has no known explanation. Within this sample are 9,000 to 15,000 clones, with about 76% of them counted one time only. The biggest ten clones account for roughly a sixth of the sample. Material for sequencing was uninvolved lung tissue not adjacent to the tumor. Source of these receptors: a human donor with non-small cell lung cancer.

Written as DNA, the CDR3 is TGTGCCAGCAGCGTGGGCCCTTCCTTGTACAATGAGCAGTTCTTC. Its protein is CASSVGPSLYNEQFF. The chain links TRBV7-8 to TRBJ2-1; D is unresolved. The CDR3 consists of 15 residues. The V gene's germline CDR1 is SGHVS and CDR2 FQNEAQ. Trimming removed 5 bases from V and 4 bases from J, with 15 bases in between.

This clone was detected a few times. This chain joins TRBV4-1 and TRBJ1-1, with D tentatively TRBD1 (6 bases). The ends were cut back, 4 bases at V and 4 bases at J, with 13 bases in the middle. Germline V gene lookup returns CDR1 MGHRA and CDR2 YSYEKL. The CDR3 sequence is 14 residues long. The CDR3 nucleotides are TGCGCCAGCAGCCCCATAGGGGGGGGCACTGAAGCTTTCTTT. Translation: CASSPIGGGTEAFF.

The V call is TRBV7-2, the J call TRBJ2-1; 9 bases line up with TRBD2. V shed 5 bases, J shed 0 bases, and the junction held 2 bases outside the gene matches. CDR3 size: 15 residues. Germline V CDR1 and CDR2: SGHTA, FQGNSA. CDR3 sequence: CASSQAGGSYNEQFF. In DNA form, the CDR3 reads TGTGCCAGCAGCCAAGCGGGAGGCTCCTACAATGAGCAGTTCTTC.

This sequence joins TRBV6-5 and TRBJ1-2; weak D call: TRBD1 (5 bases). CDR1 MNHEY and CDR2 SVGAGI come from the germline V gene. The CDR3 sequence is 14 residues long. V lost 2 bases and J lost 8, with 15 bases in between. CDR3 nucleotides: TGTGCCAGCAGTTACAGGCAGGGATCGTTCGGCTACACCTTC. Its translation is CASSYRQGSFGYTF.

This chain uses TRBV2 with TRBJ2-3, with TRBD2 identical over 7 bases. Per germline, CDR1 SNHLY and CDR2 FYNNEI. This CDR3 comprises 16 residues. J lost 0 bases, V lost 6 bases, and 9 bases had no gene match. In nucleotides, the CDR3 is TGTGCCAGCAGAGTTTTAGCGGGCCCTAGCACAGATACGCAGTATTTT. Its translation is CASRVLAGPSTDTQYF.

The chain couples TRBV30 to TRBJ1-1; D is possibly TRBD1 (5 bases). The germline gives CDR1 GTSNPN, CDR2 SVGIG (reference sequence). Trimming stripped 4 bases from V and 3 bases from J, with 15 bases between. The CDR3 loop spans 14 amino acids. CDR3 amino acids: CAWTGTGRDTEAFF. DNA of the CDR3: TGTGCCTGGACGGGGACCGGGCGGGACACTGAAGCTTTCTTT.

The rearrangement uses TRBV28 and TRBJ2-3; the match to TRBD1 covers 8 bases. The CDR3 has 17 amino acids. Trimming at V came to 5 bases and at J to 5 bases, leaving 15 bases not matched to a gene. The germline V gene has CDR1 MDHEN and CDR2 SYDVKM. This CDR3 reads CASSPPRTTGAKDTQYF. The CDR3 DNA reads TGTGCCAGCAGTCCTCCAAGAACGACAGGGGCTAAAGATACGCAGTATTTT.

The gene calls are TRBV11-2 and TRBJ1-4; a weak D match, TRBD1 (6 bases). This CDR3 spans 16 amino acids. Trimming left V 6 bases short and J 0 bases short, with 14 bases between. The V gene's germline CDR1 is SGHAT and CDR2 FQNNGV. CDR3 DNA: TGTGCCAGCAGTCCCCGGGGGCCTGCAACTAATGAAAAACTGTTTTTT. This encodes CASSPRGPATNEKLFF. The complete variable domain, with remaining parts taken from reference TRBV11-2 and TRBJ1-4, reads EAGVAQSPRYKIIEKRQSVAFWCNPISGHATLYWYQQILGQGPKLLIQFQNNGVVDDSQLPKDRFSAERLKGVDSTLKIQPAKLEDSAVYLCASSPRGPATNEKLFFGSGTQLSVL.

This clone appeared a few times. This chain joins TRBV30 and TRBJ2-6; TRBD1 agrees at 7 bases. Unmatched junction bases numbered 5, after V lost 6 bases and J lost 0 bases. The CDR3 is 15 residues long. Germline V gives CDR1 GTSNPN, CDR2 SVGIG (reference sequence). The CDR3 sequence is CACTGALSGANVLTF. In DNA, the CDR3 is TGTGCCTGTACAGGGGCCCTCTCTGGGGCCAACGTCCTGACTTTC.

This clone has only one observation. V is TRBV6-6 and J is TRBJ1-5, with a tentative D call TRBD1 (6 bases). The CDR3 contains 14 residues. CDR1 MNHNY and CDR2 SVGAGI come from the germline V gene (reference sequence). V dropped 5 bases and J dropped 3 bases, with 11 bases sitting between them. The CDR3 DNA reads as TGTGCCAGCAGTATCCCGGGGGCCAATCAGCCCCAGCATTTT. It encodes CASSIPGANQPQHF.

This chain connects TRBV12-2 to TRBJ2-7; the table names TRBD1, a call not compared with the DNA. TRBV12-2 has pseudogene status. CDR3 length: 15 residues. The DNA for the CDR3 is TGTGCAAGTCGCTTGACCGCCGGGACAGGGGTCGAGCAGTACTTC. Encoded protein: CASRLTAGTGVEQYF.

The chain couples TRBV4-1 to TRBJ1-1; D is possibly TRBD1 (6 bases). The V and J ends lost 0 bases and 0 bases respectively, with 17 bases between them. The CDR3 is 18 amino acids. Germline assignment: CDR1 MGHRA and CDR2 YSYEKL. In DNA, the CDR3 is TGCGCCAGCAGCCAAGACCCCCCCGGACAGTCTCTGAACACTGAAGCTTTCTTT. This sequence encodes CASSQDPPGQSLNTEAFF.

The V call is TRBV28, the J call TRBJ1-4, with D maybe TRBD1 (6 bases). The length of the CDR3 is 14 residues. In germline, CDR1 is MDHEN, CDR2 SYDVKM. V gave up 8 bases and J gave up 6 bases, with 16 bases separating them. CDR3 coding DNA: TGTGCCAGCTCGCAGGGGAGGTGGTATGAAAAACTGTTTTTT. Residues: CASSQGRWYEKLFF.

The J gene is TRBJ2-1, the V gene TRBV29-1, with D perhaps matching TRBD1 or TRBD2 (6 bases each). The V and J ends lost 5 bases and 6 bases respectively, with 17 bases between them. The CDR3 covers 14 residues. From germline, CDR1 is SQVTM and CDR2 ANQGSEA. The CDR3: CSVPLGGNRNEQFF. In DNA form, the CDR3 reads TGCAGCGTTCCTTTAGGGGGGAACCGCAATGAGCAGTTCTTC.

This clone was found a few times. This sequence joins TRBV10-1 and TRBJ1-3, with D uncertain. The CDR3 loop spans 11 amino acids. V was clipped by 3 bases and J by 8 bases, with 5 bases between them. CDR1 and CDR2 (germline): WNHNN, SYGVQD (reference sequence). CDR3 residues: CASSDGDTIYF. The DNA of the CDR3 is TGCGCCAGCAGTGATGGGGACACCATATATTTT.

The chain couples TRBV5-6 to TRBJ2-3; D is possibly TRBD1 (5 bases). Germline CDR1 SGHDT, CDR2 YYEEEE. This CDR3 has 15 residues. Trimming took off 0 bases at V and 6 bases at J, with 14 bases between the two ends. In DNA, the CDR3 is TGTGCCAGCAGCTTGGTAATTAGGGGTGTGGATACGCAGTATTTT. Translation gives CASSLVIRGVDTQYF.

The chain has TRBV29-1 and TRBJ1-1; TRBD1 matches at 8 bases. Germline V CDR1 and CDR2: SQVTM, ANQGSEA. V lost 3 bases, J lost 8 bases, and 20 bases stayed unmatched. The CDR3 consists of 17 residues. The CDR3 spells CSVEKWTGTSSAPEAFF. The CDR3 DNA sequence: TGCAGCGTTGAGAAATGGACAGGGACGAGTTCGGCTCCCGAAGCTTTCTTT.

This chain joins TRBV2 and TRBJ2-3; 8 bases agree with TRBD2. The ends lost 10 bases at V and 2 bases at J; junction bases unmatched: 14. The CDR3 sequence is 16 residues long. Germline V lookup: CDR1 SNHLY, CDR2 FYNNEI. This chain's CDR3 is CATTNLAGSFTDTQYF. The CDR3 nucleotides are TGTGCCACCACCAACCTAGCGGGTTCATTCACAGATACGCAGTATTTT.

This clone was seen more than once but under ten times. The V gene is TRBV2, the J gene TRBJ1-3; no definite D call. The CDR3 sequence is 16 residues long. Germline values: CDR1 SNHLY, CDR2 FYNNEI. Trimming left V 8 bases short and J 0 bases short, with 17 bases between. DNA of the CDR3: TGTGCCAGCGCGAATGGTGAAAAATACTCTGGAAACACCATATATTTT. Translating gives CASANGEKYSGNTIYF.

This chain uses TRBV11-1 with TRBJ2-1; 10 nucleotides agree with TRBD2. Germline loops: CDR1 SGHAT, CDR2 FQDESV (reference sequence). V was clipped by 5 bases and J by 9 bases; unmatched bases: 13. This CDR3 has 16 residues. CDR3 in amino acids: CASSLRIAGGWGEQFF. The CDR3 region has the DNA TGTGCCAGCAGCCTTAGGATAGCGGGAGGATGGGGTGAGCAGTTCTTC.

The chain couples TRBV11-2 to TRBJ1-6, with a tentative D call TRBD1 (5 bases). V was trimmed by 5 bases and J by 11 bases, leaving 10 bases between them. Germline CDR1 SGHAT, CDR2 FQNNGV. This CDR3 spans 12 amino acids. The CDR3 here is CASSRDGPPLHF. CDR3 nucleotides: TGTGCCAGCAGCCGGGACGGGCCACCCCTCCACTTT. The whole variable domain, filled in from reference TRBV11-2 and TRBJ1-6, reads EAGVAQSPRYKIIEKRQSVAFWCNPISGHATLYWYQQILGQGPKLLIQFQNNGVVDDSQLPKDRFSAERLKGVDSTLKIQPAKLEDSAVYLCASSRDGPPLHFGNGTRLTVT.

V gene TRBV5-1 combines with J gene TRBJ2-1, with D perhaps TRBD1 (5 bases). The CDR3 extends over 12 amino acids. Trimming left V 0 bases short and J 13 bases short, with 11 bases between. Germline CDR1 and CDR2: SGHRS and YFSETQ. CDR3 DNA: TGCGCCAGCAGCTTGGAAGGGGCCAGACAGTTCTTC. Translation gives CASSLEGARQFF. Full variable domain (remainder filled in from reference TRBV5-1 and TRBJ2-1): KAGVTQTPRYLIKTRGQQVTLSCSPISGHRSVSWYQQTPGQGLQFLFEYFSETQRNKGNFPGRFSGRQFSNSRSEMNVSTLELGDSALYLCASSLEGARQFFGPGTRLTVL.

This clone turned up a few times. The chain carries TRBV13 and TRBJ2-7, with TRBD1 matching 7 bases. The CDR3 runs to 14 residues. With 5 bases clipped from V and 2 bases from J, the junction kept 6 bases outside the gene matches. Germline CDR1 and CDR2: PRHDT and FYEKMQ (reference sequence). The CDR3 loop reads CASSLGQTAYEQYF. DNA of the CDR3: TGTGCCAGCAGCCTGGGACAGACAGCCTACGAGCAGTACTTC.

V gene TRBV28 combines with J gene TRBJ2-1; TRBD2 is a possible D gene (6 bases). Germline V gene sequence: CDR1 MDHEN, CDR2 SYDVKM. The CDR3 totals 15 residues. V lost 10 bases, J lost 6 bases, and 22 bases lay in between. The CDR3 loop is CATNSGARSSNEQFF. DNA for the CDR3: TGTGCCACCAATTCGGGAGCCCGGTCATCCAATGAGCAGTTCTTC.

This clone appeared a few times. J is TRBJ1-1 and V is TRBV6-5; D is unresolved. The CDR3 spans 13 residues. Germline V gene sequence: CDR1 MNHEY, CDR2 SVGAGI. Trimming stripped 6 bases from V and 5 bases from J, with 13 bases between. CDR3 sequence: CASSLRRITEAFF. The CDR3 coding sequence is TGTGCCAGCAGCCTTCGGCGCATTACTGAAGCTTTCTTT.